The subject of this entry is one T cell receptor (beta chain). Clones were read by immunoSEQ multiplex PCR, and TCRdb kept only the in-frame ones, dropping some. The sample includes some 300,000 clones, over 70% of them seen just once. This record belongs to a study of shared clonotypes between healthy human individuals. V lost 4 bases and J lost 0, with 14 bases in between. Germline lookup yields CDR1 SGHDT and CDR2 YYEEEE. CDR3 length: 15 amino acids. The source material was memory CD4+ T cells sorted from blood. As for subset: CD45RA-negative fraction. The receptor's source is a man in his thirties or forties in good health. The V and J genes are TRBV5-6 and TRBJ2-7; D may be TRBD1 or TRBD2 (5 bases each). The CDR3 nucleotides read TGTGCCAGCAGCGGTCTAGAGGGGAGCTCCTACGAGCAGTACTTC. This codes for CASSGLEGSSYEQYF.